These 4 T cell receptor beta chains originate from one sample sequenced in a study of glioma-infiltrating T cells. Amplification of TCR alpha and beta CDR3 regions from RNA used iRepertoire nested multiplex PCR. TCRdb processed the multiplex PCR reads anew with MiXCR; each CDR3 protein has one entry. This sample yields about 140,000 distinct CDR3 sequences, of which roughly 43% are seen a single time; over 15% belongs to the top ten. Sequencing input: glioma tissue, nonneoplastic brain tissue, or PBMCs (not recorded which). These receptors originate from a human donor with low-grade glioma or glioblastoma, undergoing nonglioma brain surgery, or in good health (not recorded which).

This clonotype was observed a single time. The chain links TRBV4-1 to TRBJ1-4, with D unclear. The CDR3 consists of 15 residues. V gave up 0 bases and J gave up 3 bases, with 8 bases separating them. Germline CDR1 reads MGHRA; CDR2 reads YSYEKL. CDR3 residues: CASSQEQIPNEKLFF. In DNA form, the CDR3 reads TGCGCCAGCAGCCAAGAACAGATACCTAATGAAAAACTGTTTTTT.

This clonotype was detected only a few times. The chain recombines TRBV6-2 or TRBV6-3 with TRBJ2-5; 8 nucleotides line up with TRBD1. CDR1 MNHEY and CDR2 SVGEGT come from the germline V gene. CDR3 size: 14 residues. J gave up 4 bases and V 6 bases, and 7 bases lay outside the gene matches. The CDR3 region is CASSPGDRRETQYF. The CDR3 DNA is TGTGCCAGCAGCCCCGGGGACAGGAGAGAGACCCAGTACTTC.

This clonotype was seen only a few times. The rearrangement links TRBV15 to TRBJ2-2; D gene ambiguous. CDR1 and CDR2 from the germline V gene are LNHNV and YYDKDF (reference sequence). This CDR3 has 12 residues. V was trimmed by 3 bases and J by 8 bases, leaving 7 bases between them. CDR3 coding DNA: TGTGCCACCAGCAGGTTTGGTGGGGAGCTGTTTTTT. It translates to CATSRFGGELFF.

V usage is TRBV4-3 and J usage is TRBJ2-3, with D unclear. The germline V gene encodes CDR1 LGHNA and CDR2 YSLEER. This CDR3 is built from 13 residues. V was trimmed by 0 bases and J by 5 bases, leaving 6 bases between them. The CDR3 is CASSQDPQDTQYF. Written as DNA, the CDR3 is TGCGCCAGCAGCCAAGATCCCCAAGATACGCAGTATTTT.